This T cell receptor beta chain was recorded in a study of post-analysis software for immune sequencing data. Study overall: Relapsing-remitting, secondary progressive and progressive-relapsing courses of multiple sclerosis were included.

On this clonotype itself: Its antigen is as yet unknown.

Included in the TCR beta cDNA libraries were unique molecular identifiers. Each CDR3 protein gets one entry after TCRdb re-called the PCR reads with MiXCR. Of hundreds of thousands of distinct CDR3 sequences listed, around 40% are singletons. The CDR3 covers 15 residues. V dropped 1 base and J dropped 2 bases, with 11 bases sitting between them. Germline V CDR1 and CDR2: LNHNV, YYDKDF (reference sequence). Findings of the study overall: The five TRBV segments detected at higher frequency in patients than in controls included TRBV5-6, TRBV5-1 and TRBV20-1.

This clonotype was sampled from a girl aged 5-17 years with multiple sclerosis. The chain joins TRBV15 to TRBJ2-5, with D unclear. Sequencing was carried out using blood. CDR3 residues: CATSRVVAGQETQYF. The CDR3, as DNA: TGTGCCACCAGCAGAGTGGTGGCCGGACAAGAGACCCAGTACTTC.